This T cell receptor beta chain was retrieved from a study of technical replicates of blood from a handful of donors. Measured with immunoSEQ multiplex PCR; TCRdb has only the in-frame clones, and not every one. Seen here are about 80,000 clones, approximately 93% observed once, and the top ten hold less than 0.4%. CDR3 size: 14 residues. V shed 11 bases, J shed 3 bases, and the junction held 13 bases outside the gene matches. Germline V gene data show CDR1 as ENHRY and CDR2 as SYGVKD. Sequenced sample: T cells isolated from PBMCs. The gene calls are TRBV10-3 and TRBJ2-7; 7 bases align to TRBD1. The TCR originated in a human donor in good health. The DNA for the CDR3 is TGTGCCGTCAAACCGGGACAGCCTCACTACGAGCAGTACTTC. Residues: CAVKPGQPHYEQYF.